The T cell receptor (beta chain) under discussion was sequenced for a study of CD8+ T cells in alopecia areata (dated by TCRdb to about 2018). As for the study more broadly: The treated patients took part in an open-label pilot trial in which moderate-to-severe alopecia areata was treated with oral tofacitinib at 5 to 10 mg twice daily. Patients stayed on tofacitinib for 6 to 18 months and then had 6 months of follow-up off drug so that delayed response and recurrence could be assessed. To study T cell clonal expansion in alopecia areata, the researchers applied high-throughput TCRbeta sequencing to both the C3H/HeJ mouse model and human patients. Scalp tissue and sorted CD4+ and CD8+ peripheral blood T cells from patchy and totalis/universalis alopecia areata patients and from healthy controls were covered by human TCRbeta sequencing. Tofacitinib-treated patients had biopsies at baseline and at 4 and 24 weeks of treatment, with a later scalp biopsy in several patients. Clonality in the scalp was compared among normal scalp (n=4), patchy alopecia areata scalp (n=8), and alopecia totalis/universalis scalp (n=8). RNA came from the PAXgene miRNA kit for fixed scalp, the miRNeasy kit for PBMCs, and the RNeasy kit for mouse skin. TCRbeta CDR3 regions were amplified by immunoSEQ multiplex PCR using 35 Vbeta forward and 13 Jbeta reverse primers.

The CDR3 covers 15 residues, taking in both the cysteine and the phenylalanine. Solely the CDR3 DNA is kept, with 45 bases framed from the first base. The germline V gene gives CDR1 as SNHLY and CDR2 as FYNNEI. V trim: 7 bases; J trim: 1 base; unmatched bases: 9. Preparation of the library involved the immunoSEQ multiplex PCR assay. For TCR sequencing, RNA was extracted from every sample and reverse transcribed into cDNA to serve as template. SuperScript III was used to make first-strand cDNA, primed with a 2:1 mix of oligo-dT and random hexamers. Amplification bias was assessed with a synthetic immune receptor repertoire, and residual bias was removed computationally. As for how the authors treated the data: Raw reads were preprocessed to remove errors, and CDR3 was defined by IMGT conventions from the conserved cysteine to phenylalanine. Clonality was computed as 1 minus the Shannon entropy, with the entropy normalized by log2 of the number of productive unique TCRs. Whether each scalp clone was CD4 or CD8 was inferred by checking scalp TCRbeta sequences against the CD4 and CD8 repertoires from sorted blood. TCRdb provides this immuneACCESS table in a form limited to in-frame rearrangements. Some clones are lacking; in checked studies, under half of them reflect an unresolved V gene, and why the rest are absent is not known. The DNA was the basis for D and trimming; V, J and clone size are from that table. The sample records 100,000 to 150,000 clones, about 47% of which are singletons. The ten largest clones represent 18% of the sample.

This specimen's time point label, per the study, means: baseline before oral tofacitinib. Lesional scalp punch biopsies and peripheral blood were obtained from alopecia areata patients. PBMCs were isolated by density centrifugation and stained for CD3, CD4 and CD8, after which CD4+ and CD8+ T cells were sorted on a FACSAria. Results the study describes overall, beyond this receptor: Compared with normal scalp, lesional scalp had higher clonality and more expanded CD8+ clones, particularly in alopecia totalis/universalis, a pattern that suggests antigenic drive. Compared with mice, TCR sequences shared between patients were less clear, possibly partly because of HLA diversity across the patient population. Resident alphabeta T cells in normal human skin are also sequenced, complicating scalp TCR repertoire analysis, unlike mouse skin dominated by gammadelta T cells.

This clone turned up a few times. The antigen this receptor binds is unknown. Base qualities are not recorded, but no much larger clone differs from it by a single base. The chain couples TRBV2 to TRBJ2-7; 8 bases in the junction line up with TRBD1. The TCR comes from a human donor with alopecia areata. Material: CD8+ T cells sorted from blood, obtained at week 0. The CDR3 loop reads CASNRPGTGSYEQYF. The DNA sequence follows: TGTGCCAGCAACAGACCCGGGACAGGTTCCTACGAGCAGTACTTC. The reference TRBV2 and TRBJ2-7 proteins fill in what lies around the CDR3, so the full variable domain reads EPEVTQTPSHQVTQMGQEVILRCVPISNHLYFYWYRQILGQKVEFLVSFYNNEISEKSEIFDDQFSVERPDGSNFTLKIRSTKLEDSAMYFCASNRPGTGSYEQYFGPGTRLTVT.